These 24 T cell receptor beta chains were sequenced from one sample in a study of blood T cell repertoires in COVID-19. Assay: immunoSEQ multiplex PCR; the TCRdb copy retains only in-frame clones and omits some. The sample contains 210,000 or so clones, 70% to 90% of which appear only once. Sequenced input: PBMCs or T cells enriched from blood (not recorded which). The receptor set was obtained from a man younger than 45 with acute COVID-19.

The genes are TRBV4-2 and TRBJ2-5, with 7 positions matching TRBD2. The V segment lost 2 bases and the J segment 1 base; nucleotides outside the gene matches: 7. CDR1 LGHNA and CDR2 YNFKEQ come from the germline V gene. The CDR3 length is 16 residues. The CDR3 here is CASSQLRGGGQETQYF. CDR3 sequence (DNA): TGTGCCAGCAGCCAACTACGTGGGGGGGGCCAAGAGACCCAGTACTTC.

This clone was counted a single time. The V call is TRBV10-2, the J call TRBJ1-2, with a tentative D call TRBD1 (5 bases). The germline gives CDR1 WSHSY, CDR2 SAAADI. The CDR3 is 12 amino acids. The ends were cut back, 7 bases at V and 4 bases at J, with 10 bases in the middle. This CDR3 is CASTPGIYGYTF. The DNA of the CDR3 is TGCGCCAGCACCCCAGGGATCTATGGCTACACCTTC.

The rearrangement links TRBV7-2 to TRBJ1-1; 7 bases map to TRBD1. V lost 7 bases and J lost 2; bases outside the gene matches: 4. This CDR3 spans 13 amino acids. CDR1 and CDR2 (germline): SGHTA, FQGNSA. The CDR3 nucleotides are TGTGCCAGCAAGGGACAGTTAAACACTGAAGCTTTCTTT. As protein: CASKGQLNTEAFF. The variable domain in full, completed from reference TRBV7-2 and TRBJ1-1, reads GAGVSQSPSNKVTEKGKDVELRCDPISGHTALYWYRQSLGQGLEFLIYFQGNSAPDKSGLPSDRFSAERTGGSVSTLTIQRTQQEDSAVYLCASKGQLNTEAFFGQGTRLTVV.

This rearrangement joins TRBV6-5 to TRBJ1-6; the match to TRBD1 covers 8 bases. With V trimmed by 6 bases and J by 2 bases, 3 bases remained unmatched. The CDR3 is 15 amino acids. In germline, CDR1 is MNHEY, CDR2 SVGAGI. This CDR3 reads CASSKTGAYNSPLHF. The CDR3 DNA reads as TGTGCCAGCAGCAAGACAGGGGCCTATAATTCACCCCTCCACTTT.

The rearrangement links TRBV6-2 or TRBV6-3 to TRBJ1-4; possibly TRBD1 for D (5 bases). The CDR3 sequence is 16 residues long. Germline assignment: CDR1 MNHEY and CDR2 SVGEGT. With 2 bases removed from V and 0 bases from J, the gap between germline ends came to 10 bases. The CDR3 here is CASSYTLRATNEKLFF. The CDR3 DNA sequence: TGTGCCAGCAGTTACACCCTCAGGGCAACTAATGAAAAACTGTTTTTT.

The gene calls are TRBV11-2 and TRBJ1-1; D is possibly TRBD1 (5 bases). With 1 base removed from V and 3 bases from J, the gap between germline ends came to 6 bases. CDR1 and CDR2 from the germline V gene are SGHAT and FQNNGV. CDR3 length: 13 amino acids. CDR3 loop: CASSLVGDTEAFF. CDR3 DNA: TGTGCCAGCAGCTTAGTAGGGGACACTGAAGCTTTCTTT.

The chain recombines TRBV3-1 (or the pseudogene TRBV3-2) with TRBJ2-2; 10 bases are a match to TRBD1. J lost 15 bases, V lost 6 bases, and 10 bases had no gene match. There are 13 residues in the CDR3. CDR1 is LGHDT, CDR2 YNNKEL, per germline (reference sequence). The CDR3 bases are TGTGCCAGCAGGCCGACCGGGACAGGGGAAATGTTTTTT. Amino acid sequence: CASRPTGTGEMFF.

The CDR3 nucleotides are TGTGCCAGCAGCCTCGACAGGGACACCGGGGAGCTGTTTTTT. It encodes CASSLDRDTGELFF. The rearrangement joins TRBV7-9 to TRBJ2-2; 7 bases map to TRBD1. Losses at the gene ends were 5 bases for V and 3 bases for J; bases not matched to a gene: 3. The germline gives CDR1 SEHNR, CDR2 FQNEAQ (reference sequence). The CDR3 consists of 14 residues.

DNA of the CDR3: TGTGCCAGCAGCTCCCCTGCCCTAGCTAACTATGGCTACACCTTC. This codes for CASSSPALANYGYTF. This chain connects TRBV28 to TRBJ1-2; D remains unclear. Between the trimmed V and J ends, which lost 6 bases and 0 bases, there was a span of 14 bases. The CDR3 is made up of 15 amino acids. Germline V lookup: CDR1 MDHEN, CDR2 SYDVKM.

The rearrangement uses TRBV6-5 and TRBJ1-1; tentatively, D is TRBD1 (5 bases). The CDR3 spans 13 residues. Germline loops: CDR1 MNHEY, CDR2 SVGAGI. V was pared by 7 bases and J by 6 bases, with 15 bases between. The CDR3 DNA follows: TGTGCCAGCACTTCAGGGCGTCAAGCTGAAGCTTTCTTT. It yields the protein CASTSGRQAEAFF.

V is TRBV3-1 (or the pseudogene TRBV3-2) and J is TRBJ2-7; D is unresolved. Trimming stripped 0 bases from V and 3 bases from J, with 9 bases between. This CDR3 comprises 14 residues. In germline, CDR1 is LGHDT, CDR2 YNNKEL (reference sequence). This CDR3 is CASSQDAQNYEQYF. Here the CDR3 DNA reads TGTGCCAGCAGCCAAGATGCCCAGAACTACGAGCAGTACTTC.

This clone has a handful of counts. This chain links TRBV6-6 with TRBJ1-2; weak D call: TRBD1 (5 bases). V lost 6 bases and J lost 6, with 11 bases in between. CDR3 length equals 12 residues. CDR1 MNHNY and CDR2 SVGAGI come from the germline V gene (reference sequence). The CDR3 DNA follows: TGTGCCAGCAGCCCGGGGGGGGATGGCTACACCTTC. Residues: CASSPGGDGYTF.

The chain links TRBV5-1 to TRBJ1-2, with TRBD1 matching over 9 bases. The CDR3 is 12 amino acids. V shed 4 bases and J 12 bases; nucleotides not matched to a gene: 7. Germline CDR1 SGHRS, CDR2 YFSETQ. As DNA, the CDR3 is TGCGCCAGCAGCGTGACAGGGGGAGAAGACACCTTC. This gives the protein CASSVTGGEDTF.

V gene TRBV5-1 combines with J gene TRBJ2-7, with 8 bases that match TRBD2. Germline V gene sequence: CDR1 SGHRS, CDR2 YFSETQ. Trimming removed 5 bases from V and 4 bases from J; junction bases left unmatched: 17. The CDR3 loop spans 17 amino acids. The DNA for the CDR3 is TGCGCCAGCAGACCCGGCGGGCCAGCGGGGGCGTTTTACGAGCAGTACTTC. This gives the protein CASRPGGPAGAFYEQYF.

In DNA, the CDR3 is TGTGCCAGCAGTTTAGAGCAGGGGGCCGGGGCCTATGGCTACACCTTC. Its translation: CASSLEQGAGAYGYTF. The chain employs TRBV27 and TRBJ1-2, with TRBD1 identical over 8 bases. There are 16 residues in the CDR3. The V gene's germline CDR1 is MNHEY and CDR2 SMNVEV (reference sequence). The junction had 9 bases not matched to a gene; V was cut back by 2 bases and J by 4 bases.

The rearrangement joins TRBV19 to TRBJ2-7, with D perhaps matching TRBD1 (6 bases). The CDR3 runs 13 residues. Germline V gives CDR1 LNHDA, CDR2 SQIVND (reference sequence). V was shortened by 5 bases and J by 3 bases, with 11 bases between the two germline ends. The chain's CDR3 is CASSLTGFYEQYF. The CDR3 coding sequence is TGTGCCAGTAGTTTGACAGGTTTCTACGAGCAGTACTTC.

The chain employs TRBV27 and TRBJ2-3, with D possibly being TRBD1 (6 bases). V was cut by 2 bases and J by 8 bases, with 29 bases left in between. The CDR3 totals 19 residues. Germline lookup yields CDR1 MNHEY and CDR2 SMNVEV (reference sequence). The CDR3 DNA reads TGTGCCAGCAGTTTAGAGAACCTAGGCAGGGCAGGGCCCAGGGGTACGCAGTATTTT. Its translation: CASSLENLGRAGPRGTQYF.

The gene calls are TRBV28 and TRBJ1-5; 7 nucleotides line up with TRBD1. The CDR3 has 15 amino acids. V shed 4 bases, J shed 5 bases, and the junction held 8 bases outside the gene matches. Per germline, CDR1 MDHEN and CDR2 SYDVKM. The CDR3 sequence is CASSSGRGTYQPQHF. The CDR3 region has the DNA TGTGCCAGCAGTTCGGGCAGGGGGACTTATCAGCCCCAGCATTTT.

As to this clone: This sample includes further DNA sequences coding for the same CDR3. The chain joins TRBV5-5 to TRBJ1-1; tentative D call: TRBD1 (5 bases). The V gene lost 0 bases and the J gene lost 4 bases, with 7 bases spanning the gap. The CDR3 runs 13 residues. Germline values: CDR1 SGHKS, CDR2 YYEKEE (reference sequence). The CDR3 bases are TGTGCCAGCAGCTTGGCAGGGTCCACTGAAGCTTTCTTT. Translating it yields CASSLAGSTEAFF.

The J gene is TRBJ1-4, the V gene TRBV5-1, with D possibly matching TRBD1 (5 bases). Germline V gene sequence: CDR1 SGHRS, CDR2 YFSETQ. The CDR3 length is 15 residues. Trimming left V 2 bases short and J 7 bases short, with 15 bases between. DNA for the CDR3: TGCGCCAGCAGCTTCGGAGGGATTGGGGGTGAAAAACTGTTTTTT. Translated: CASSFGGIGGEKLFF.

The count of this clone is one. This chain links TRBV5-1 with TRBJ1-3; D uncertain. CDR3 length equals 14 residues. Germline loops: CDR1 SGHRS, CDR2 YFSETQ. Trimming removed 2 bases from V and 4 bases from J, with 10 bases in between. The CDR3 DNA follows: TGCGCCAGCAGCTTAAGCGGAGGCGGAAACACCATATATTTT. This sequence encodes CASSLSGGGNTIYF.

V and J are TRBV3-1 (or the pseudogene TRBV3-2) and TRBJ1-6; TRBD1 might be the D (6 bases). The CDR3 has 14 amino acids. Germline V CDR1 and CDR2: LGHDT, YNNKEL (reference sequence). V shed 4 bases and J shed 6 bases, with 10 bases lying between them. CDR3 residues: CASSPTGSNSPLHF. In DNA form, the CDR3 reads TGTGCCAGCAGCCCTACAGGGTCTAATTCACCCCTCCACTTT.

CDR3 in DNA: TGTGCCAGCTCATCCTTGGGACAGGGGGAGACCCAGTACTTC. Amino acid sequence: CASSSLGQGETQYF. The chain has TRBV18 and TRBJ2-5; 10 bases align to TRBD1. The germline V gene encodes CDR1 KGHSH and CDR2 LQKENI. J gave up 5 bases and V 5 bases, and 5 bases lay outside the gene matches. This CDR3 comprises 14 residues.

The V call is TRBV30, the J call TRBJ1-2; a possible D gene is TRBD1 (6 bases). Germline V gene lookup returns CDR1 GTSNPN and CDR2 SVGIG (reference sequence). CDR3 size: 13 residues. The germline V and J ends were trimmed by 4 bases and 7 bases, with 16 bases remaining between them. CDR3 residues: CAWISGANGGYTF. The CDR3 nucleotides are TGTGCCTGGATCTCAGGGGCTAATGGTGGCTACACCTTC.